This TCR beta chain was sequenced during a study of blood T cell repertoires in COVID-19. Study information: The samples span acute and convalescent COVID-19 from the United States, Italy and Spain. PBMCs, B-cell-depleted T cells, or T cells were the source of the cDNA or gDNA that made up the material.

The CDR3 spans 14 residues. J was trimmed by 4 bases and V by 10 bases; bases with no gene match: 8. Germline V CDR1 and CDR2: MNHNY, SVGAGI (reference sequence). Per the original data handling: Estimated nucleated cell counts came from reference gene primer amplification. TCRdb's table, derived via immunoSEQ multiplex PCR, lists solely in-frame clones and lacks some. Clonal size and the V and J genes are those of that table, whereas D and trimming came from the DNA. The sample has under 70,000 clones, around 80% seen once. This receptor was identified in a man between 60 and 70 years old with acute or convalescent COVID-19. V usage is TRBV6-6 and J usage is TRBJ2-3; 10 nucleotides match TRBD2. The sample comprised peripheral blood. CDR3 nucleotide sequence: TGTGCCACCAAGCGGGAGGGTCCCCCAGATACGCAGTATTTT. It yields the protein CATKREGPPDTQYF.